The present T cell receptor beta chain was sequenced within a study of cytomegalovirus exposure and HLA in healthy donors. Study-wide results and limits: The study listed roughly 150 cytomegalovirus-associated TCR beta chains. As was reported, the classifier diagnosed cytomegalovirus status with high specificity and sensitivity.

As concerns this clone: Its matching antigen is unknown.

Nominally healthy donors were sampled, though unrecorded immune exposures were likely. The CDR3 consists of 18 residues. Per the germline V gene, CDR1 is MNHEY and CDR2 is SMNVEV (reference sequence). With V trimmed by 3 bases and J by 0 bases, 12 bases remained unmatched. Use of 60 Vbeta and 13 Jbeta primers characterized the PCR. Methods used by the authors: A later analysis counted approximately 80 million unique TCR beta chains, roughly 11 million shared. Measured with immunoSEQ multiplex PCR; TCRdb has only the in-frame clones, and not every one. The V and J calls and clone size come from that table; D and trimming were worked out from the DNA. Altogether some 150,000 clones are present, about four fifths being singletons, with the ten largest covering about 4.5%.

The clonotype originates from a man aged 30 to 45 in good health and CMV-seronegative. Source material: PBMCs. The V call is TRBV27, the J call TRBJ2-7; 9 bases align to TRBD1. The CDR3 is CASSFSSPGTGLSYEQYF. The CDR3 DNA follows: TGTGCCAGCAGTTTCTCCTCCCCTGGGACAGGGCTCTCCTACGAGCAGTACTTC.